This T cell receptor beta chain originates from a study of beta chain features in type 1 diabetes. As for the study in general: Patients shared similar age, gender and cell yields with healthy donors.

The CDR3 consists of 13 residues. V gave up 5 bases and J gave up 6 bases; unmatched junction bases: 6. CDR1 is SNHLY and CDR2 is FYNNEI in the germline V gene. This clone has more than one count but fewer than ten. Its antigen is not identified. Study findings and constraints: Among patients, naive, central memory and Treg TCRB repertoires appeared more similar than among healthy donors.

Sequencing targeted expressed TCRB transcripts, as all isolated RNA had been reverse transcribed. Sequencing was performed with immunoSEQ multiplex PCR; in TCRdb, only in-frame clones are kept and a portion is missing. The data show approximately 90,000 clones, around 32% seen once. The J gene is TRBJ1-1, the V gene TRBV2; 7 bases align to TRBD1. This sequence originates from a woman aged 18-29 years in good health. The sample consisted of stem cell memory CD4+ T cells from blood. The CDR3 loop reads CASSSSQGAEAFF. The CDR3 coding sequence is TGTGCCAGCAGTTCCTCCCAGGGGGCTGAAGCTTTCTTT.